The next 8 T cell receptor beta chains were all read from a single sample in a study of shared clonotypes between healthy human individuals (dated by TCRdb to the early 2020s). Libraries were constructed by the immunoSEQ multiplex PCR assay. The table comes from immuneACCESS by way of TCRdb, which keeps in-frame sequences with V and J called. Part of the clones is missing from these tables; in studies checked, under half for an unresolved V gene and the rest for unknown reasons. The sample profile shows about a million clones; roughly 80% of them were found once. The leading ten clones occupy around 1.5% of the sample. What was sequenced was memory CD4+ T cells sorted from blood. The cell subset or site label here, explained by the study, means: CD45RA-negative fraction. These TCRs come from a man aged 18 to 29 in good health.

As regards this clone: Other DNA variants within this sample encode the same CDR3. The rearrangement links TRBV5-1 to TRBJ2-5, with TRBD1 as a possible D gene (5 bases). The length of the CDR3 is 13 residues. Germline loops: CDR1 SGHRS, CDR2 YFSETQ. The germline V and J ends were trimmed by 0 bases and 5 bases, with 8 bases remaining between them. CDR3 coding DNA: TGCGCCAGCAGCTTGGAGGGGTGGGAGACCCAGTACTTC. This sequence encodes CASSLEGWETQYF.

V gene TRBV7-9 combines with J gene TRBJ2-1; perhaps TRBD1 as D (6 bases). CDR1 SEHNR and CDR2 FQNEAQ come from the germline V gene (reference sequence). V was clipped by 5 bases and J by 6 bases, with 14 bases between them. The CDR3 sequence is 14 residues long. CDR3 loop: CASSPRVRGNEQFF. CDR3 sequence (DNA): TGTGCCAGCAGCCCTAGGGTCAGGGGCAATGAGCAGTTCTTC.

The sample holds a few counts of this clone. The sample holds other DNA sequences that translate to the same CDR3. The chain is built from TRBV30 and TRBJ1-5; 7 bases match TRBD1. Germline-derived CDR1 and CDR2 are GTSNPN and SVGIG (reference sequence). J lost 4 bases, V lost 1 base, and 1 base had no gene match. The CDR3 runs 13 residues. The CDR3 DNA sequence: TGTGCCTGGAGTGGACAGGGAAATCAGCCCCAGCATTTT. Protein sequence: CAWSGQGNQPQHF.

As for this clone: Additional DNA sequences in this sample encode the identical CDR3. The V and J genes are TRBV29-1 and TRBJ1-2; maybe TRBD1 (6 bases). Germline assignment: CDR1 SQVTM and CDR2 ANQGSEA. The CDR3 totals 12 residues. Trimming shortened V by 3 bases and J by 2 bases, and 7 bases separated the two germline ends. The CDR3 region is CSVDRGNYGYTF. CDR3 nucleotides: TGCAGCGTTGACAGGGGCAACTATGGCTACACCTTC.

The CDR3 DNA sequence: TGCGCCAGCAGCTTGGCCGAAGCGACGAGCTCCTACAATGAGCAGTTCTTC. This encodes CASSLAEATSSYNEQFF. This chain connects TRBV5-1 to TRBJ2-1, with D unresolved. The CDR3 has 17 amino acids. The germline CDR1 and CDR2 sequences are SGHRS and YFSETQ. V was pared by 0 bases and J by 0 bases, with 13 bases between.

The CDR3 region is CASSGGGTTREQFF. The CDR3 nucleotides read TGTGCCAGCAGTGGGGGGGGCACAACGCGCGAGCAGTTCTTC. The chain joins TRBV6-1 to TRBJ2-1; maybe TRBD2 (7 bases). CDR1 is MNHNS, CDR2 SASEGT, per germline. Trimming pared 4 bases from V and 10 bases from J, leaving 17 bases between. The CDR3 covers 14 residues.

The CDR3 reads CASNDRGRAEKLFF. The CDR3 nucleotides read TGTGCCAGCAACGACAGGGGGAGGGCTGAAAAACTGTTTTTT. The chain carries TRBV6-1 and TRBJ1-4; 9 positions agree with TRBD1. CDR1 and CDR2 (germline): MNHNS, SASEGT. The CDR3 has 14 residues. Trimming cost V 7 bases and J 7 bases; bases outside gene matches: 7.

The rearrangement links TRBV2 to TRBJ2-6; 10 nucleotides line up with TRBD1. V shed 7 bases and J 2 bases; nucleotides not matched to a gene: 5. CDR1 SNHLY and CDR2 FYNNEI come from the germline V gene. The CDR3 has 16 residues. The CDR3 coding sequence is TGTGCCAGCACGGAAGGACAGGGGGCTGGGGCCAACGTCCTGACTTTC. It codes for CASTEGQGAGANVLTF.